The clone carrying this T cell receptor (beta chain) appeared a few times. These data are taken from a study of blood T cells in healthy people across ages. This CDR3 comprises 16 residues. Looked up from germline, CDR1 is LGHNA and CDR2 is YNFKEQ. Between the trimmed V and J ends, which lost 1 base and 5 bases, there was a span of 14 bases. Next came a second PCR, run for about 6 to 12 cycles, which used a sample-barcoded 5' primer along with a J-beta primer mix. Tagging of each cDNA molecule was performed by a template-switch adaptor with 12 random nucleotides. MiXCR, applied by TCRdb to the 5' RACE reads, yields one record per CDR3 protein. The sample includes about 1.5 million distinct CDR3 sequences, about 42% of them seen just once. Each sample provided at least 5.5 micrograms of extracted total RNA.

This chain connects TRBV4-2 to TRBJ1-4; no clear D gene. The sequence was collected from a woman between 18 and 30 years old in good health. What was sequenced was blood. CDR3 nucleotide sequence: TGTGCCAGCAGCCAAGGGGAGGAGGGAATAAATGAAAAACTGTTTTTT. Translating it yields CASSQGEEGINEKLFF.